A selection of T cell receptor beta chains follows, all from one sample in a study of chemoradiotherapy in HPV16-positive cancers. Data came from immunoSEQ multiplex PCR; TCRdb stores just in-frame clones and leaves some out. The repertoire has 12,000 to 15,000 clones, roughly 90% of them found once; the top ten carry less than 3.5%. This sample comprised blood, obtained from a patient who underwent chemoradiotherapy. The receptors were gathered from a human donor with HPV-associated anogenital cancer. The CDR3 runs from the conserved cysteine through the conserved F or W. Each record gives: J gene, V gene, CDR3 protein.

TRBJ1-5 TRBV19 CGTGDYQPQHF
TRBJ2-2 TRBV11-2 CASSLRSPTNTGELFF
TRBJ2-7 TRBV7-9 CASSPGQGDRTYEQYF
TRBJ2-1 TRBV10-1 CASSVVVVAYNEQFF
TRBJ1-5 TRBV30 CAWSEVLSNQPQHF
TRBJ1-2 TRBV7-9 CASSLPPGQGGRYGYTF
TRBJ2-3 TRBV5-1 CASRGGYLTDTQYF
TRBJ2-3 TRBV7-2 CASSLLTGTDTQYF
TRBJ1-3 TRBV7-9 CASSAGTGGKRITIYF
TRBJ1-4 TRBV6-6 CASSSEGFREKLFF
TRBJ1-1 TRBV30 CAWSVQGYTEAFF
TRBJ2-7 TRBV5-4 CASSLGRASYEQYF
TRBJ2-5 TRBV5-1 CASSPGGAGTFGETQYF
TRBJ2-3 TRBV21-1 CASSIEAPSGDTQYF